Sequencing of this TCR beta chain was carried out in a study of shared T cell receptors in the human thymus. The assay was immunoSEQ multiplex PCR, and TCRdb's table has in-frame clones only and misses some. The sample contains 700,000 or so clones, 70% to 90% of which appear only once. The germline V gene encodes CDR1 MNHNS and CDR2 SASEGT. This CDR3 region has 17 residues. Losses at the gene ends were 3 bases for V and 1 base for J; bases not matched to a gene: 9. The data were also submitted as part of a second study, on human thymus T cells. That study reports: Surgeons resected thymus tissue during corrective heart surgery.

The V gene is TRBV6-1, the J gene TRBJ2-7; the match to TRBD1 covers 10 bases. This TCR was recovered from a girl in the first two years of life with a congenital heart defect. Sequencing was performed on thymocytes. CDR3 residues: CASSDPKPGQGSYEQYF. CDR3 sequence (DNA): TGTGCCAGCAGTGACCCAAAGCCGGGACAGGGGTCCTACGAGCAGTACTTC.